A selection of T cell receptor beta chains follows, all from one sample in a study of cytomegalovirus exposure and HLA in healthy donors. Generated by immunoSEQ multiplex PCR, the TCRdb table keeps only in-frame clones and is missing some. There are more than 100,000 clones in the sample; roughly 80% occur only once, and about 8.6% lies in the top ten. The sequencing sample was made of PBMCs. The receptors come from a woman aged 45-59 years in good health and CMV-seropositive. Both conserved end residues are part of each CDR3. D genes are given only for firm matches. The listing skips clone size in some rows; elsewhere it reads once, few, many or a size class.

cdr3_nt,cdr3_aa,d_call,clone_size,v_call,j_call
TGTTCCAGCAGCTTAGACCTAATTAACTATGGCTACACCTTC,CSSSLDLINYGYTF,-,once,TRBV7-9,TRBJ1-2
TGTGCCAGTAGGATCATAGGAGGGGATAGCAATCAGCCCCAGCATTTT,CASRIIGGDSNQPQHF,-,once,TRBV19,TRBJ1-5
TGTGCCAGCAGCCCCGGGTCAGGGGGCCGCCATGAGCAGTTCTTC,CASSPGSGGRHEQFF,TRBD1,-,TRBV11-3,TRBJ2-1
TGTGCCAGCAGTTTGGGGACAGGGCCTCGGGAAGCTTTCTTT,CASSLGTGPREAFF,TRBD1,-,TRBV27,TRBJ1-1
TGTGCCACCAGGAGATCGGGGAGGGGACCCTACGAGCAGTACTTC,CATRRSGRGPYEQYF,TRBD2,-,TRBV15,TRBJ2-7
TGTGCCAGCAGCTTAGCGGTAGGGGGTGATACAGATACGCAGTATTTT,CASSLAVGGDTDTQYF,-,-,TRBV7-9,TRBJ2-3
TGTGCCAGCGGTGATGCGGCGAAGAGCACAGATACGCAGTATTTT,CASGDAAKSTDTQYF,-,-,TRBV2,TRBJ2-3
TGTGCCAGCAGTTACTCTAGCGGCACAGATACGCAGTATTTT,CASSYSSGTDTQYF,-,-,TRBV6-5,TRBJ2-3
TGCGCCAGCAGCGGGCAGGGGGCTGGTCAAGAGACCCAGTACTTC,CASSGQGAGQETQYF,TRBD1,-,TRBV5-1,TRBJ2-5
TGTGCCAGCAGCGCCCAAGGTGGACAGGGGAATTCACCCCTCCACTTT,CASSAQGGQGNSPLHF,TRBD1,-,TRBV4-2,TRBJ1-6
TGTGCCAGCAGTGAATATGGGACAGGAAACACCATATATTTT,CASSEYGTGNTIYF,-,-,TRBV2,TRBJ1-3
TGTGCCAGTAGTCGGACAGCCGGTCAGCCCCAGCATTTT,CASSRTAGQPQHF,-,once,TRBV19,TRBJ1-5
TGTGCCAGCAGCCAAGAAGATTCGAGATTCTATGGCTACACCTTC,CASSQEDSRFYGYTF,-,few,TRBV4-1,TRBJ1-2
TGTGCCAGCAGTAAACTTGAGATCAATGAGCAGTTCTTC,CASSKLEINEQFF,-,-,TRBV27,TRBJ2-1
TGTGCCAGCAGTTCTCGACTGACAGCCTACGAGCAGTACTTC,CASSSRLTAYEQYF,-,few,TRBV7-2,TRBJ2-7
TGTGCCAGTAGTATAGACCCTTATAACTATGGCTACACCTTC,CASSIDPYNYGYTF,-,-,TRBV19,TRBJ1-2
TGCGCCAGCAGCCAAGGCCGGGCAGGGAACTACGAGCAGTACTTC,CASSQGRAGNYEQYF,-,-,TRBV4-1,TRBJ2-7
TGTGCCAGCAGCAGAGATAGCACAGATACGCAGTATTTT,CASSRDSTDTQYF,-,-,TRBV9,TRBJ2-3
TGTGCCAGCAGCCCCGGGACAGGGGTTGGCAATGAGCAGTTCTTC,CASSPGTGVGNEQFF,TRBD1,-,TRBV7-9,TRBJ2-1
TGTGCCAGCAGTGAAGCGCAGGTAGCGGGCATCTCCTACGAGCAGTACTTC,CASSEAQVAGISYEQYF,TRBD2,once,TRBV6-1,TRBJ2-7
TGTGCCAGCAGCGAAAGACAGGTTTCCGAGCAGTACTTC,CASSERQVSEQYF,-,-,TRBV7-9,TRBJ2-7
TGTGCCAGTAGAAGCACTGAAGCTTTCTTT,CASRSTEAFF,-,few,TRBV2,TRBJ1-1
TGTGCCAGCAGCCTAGGGGGAAACACAGGAAATGAGCAGTTCTTC,CASSLGGNTGNEQFF,-,-,TRBV7-6,TRBJ2-1
TGTGCCAGCAGCTTGGGAGGCGGACACGCCAGGAACTACGAGCAGTACTTC,CASSLGGGHARNYEQYF,-,once,TRBV5-4,TRBJ2-7
TGTGCCAGCAGTGATGAAACCGACAGGTCGCCCAACAATGAGCAGTTCTTC,CASSDETDRSPNNEQFF,-,-,TRBV25-1,TRBJ2-1
TGTGCCAGCAGCTTAGGGTTCGGTGGAAACACCATATATTTT,CASSLGFGGNTIYF,-,-,TRBV7-9,TRBJ1-3
TGCGCCAGCAGCTTGGGTCCTCAGGCGGGAGATGTGGACATTCAGTACTTC,CASSLGPQAGDVDIQYF,TRBD2,few,TRBV5-1,TRBJ2-4
TGTGCCAGCAGCCCGGGACAGGGGAACTACGAGCAGTACTTC,CASSPGQGNYEQYF,TRBD1,once,TRBV9,TRBJ2-7
TGTGCCAGCAGCCTAGGACAAAACACCGGGGAGCTGTTTTTT,CASSLGQNTGELFF,-,-,TRBV5-4,TRBJ2-2
TGTGCCAGCAGCATCCGGGACAGGGGTCCAAGGTTTATCTACGAGCAGTACTTC,CASSIRDRGPRFIYEQYF,-,-,TRBV21-1,TRBJ2-7
TGTGCCAGCAGCACCCGGGACAGCCCAGGGCAGCCCCAGCATTTT,CASSTRDSPGQPQHF,TRBD1,few,TRBV7-2,TRBJ1-5
TGTGCCAGCAGCCCGCGTGGCGGGGGAGAGACCCAGTACTTC,CASSPRGGGETQYF,TRBD2,-,TRBV4-2,TRBJ2-5
TGTGCCATCAGTGAGCGGCAGGGCCCCACTGAAGCTTTCTTT,CAISERQGPTEAFF,-,once,TRBV10-3,TRBJ1-1
TGTGCCAGCAGTTTATCCGGGACAGGGACCTACGAGCAGTACTTC,CASSLSGTGTYEQYF,TRBD1,-,TRBV27,TRBJ2-7
TGTGCCAGCAGCCAAGTTATTAACTATGGCTACACCTTC,CASSQVINYGYTF,-,-,TRBV14,TRBJ1-2
TGTGCCAGCACCATAGGGACAGTAGGGAATGGCTACACCTTC,CASTIGTVGNGYTF,-,-,TRBV21-1,TRBJ1-2
TGTGCCAGCTCACCACGCCCCGGGACAGCAAATTCACCCCTCCACTTT,CASSPRPGTANSPLHF,TRBD1,-,TRBV18,TRBJ1-6
TGTGCCATCAGCACATCGACAGGGGAAGAGGAAAAACTGTTTTTT,CAISTSTGEEEKLFF,TRBD1,-,TRBV10-3,TRBJ1-4
TGTGCCAGCAGACTGAGGGACTCCTACAATGAGCAGTTCTTC,CASRLRDSYNEQFF,-,-,TRBV6-6,TRBJ2-1
TGTGCCAGCAGCCCTCAAGCCGGGACAGGGGGCGTAAAAGCTTTCTTT,CASSPQAGTGGVKAFF,TRBD1,-,TRBV7-2,TRBJ1-1
TGTGCCAGCAGCTTTAGAGGGGGCACCGGGGAGCTGTTTTTT,CASSFRGGTGELFF,-,-,TRBV13,TRBJ2-2
TGTGCCAGCAGCTTTGGCGGCGGGGGGCCTTACAATGAGCAGTTCTTC,CASSFGGGGPYNEQFF,TRBD2,-,TRBV11-3,TRBJ2-1
TGTGCCAGCAGCTTGGGGGTTAGCGGACTCTACGAGCAGTACTTC,CASSLGVSGLYEQYF,-,-,TRBV5-4,TRBJ2-7
TGTGCCAGCAGCTTAGACAGGGGGCGAACTGAAGCTTTCTTT,CASSLDRGRTEAFF,TRBD1,-,TRBV5-4,TRBJ1-1
TGTGCCAGCAGCGTAGGAGGTCTAGCCATGAACACCGGGGAGCTGTTTTTT,CASSVGGLAMNTGELFF,-,-,TRBV9,TRBJ2-2